These T cell receptor beta chains were read from a single sample in a study of T-cell memory formation after mild COVID-19. TCRdb redid the calling of the 5' RACE reads with MiXCR, one entry per CDR3 protein. The sample records 180,000 or so distinct CDR3 sequences, 11% being singletons. Sequenced input: PBMCs or a T cell subset sorted from them (not recorded which). The receptor source for this set is a man younger than 35 who had mild COVID-19 (a few samples of this study predate the infection). Cell type and time point are not known. Each CDR3 is given with its conserved first and last residue. A D gene is named only where the DNA matches it firmly. Size is stated for part of the rows, as once, few or many counts, or as a class when the clone is expanded.

v_gene	abundance	d_gene	j_gene	CDR3nt	CDR3aa
TRBV7-8	-	-	TRBJ1-4	TGTGCCAGCAGCCCCGGCCTCCCGGGGGGTGGTGAAAAACTGTTTTTT	CASSPGLPGGGEKLFF
TRBV12-3/TRBV12-4	few	-	TRBJ2-3	TGTGCCAGCAGTTTCGCGACAGGAAGCACAGATACGCAGTATTTT	CASSFATGSTDTQYF
TRBV7-8	many	TRBD1	TRBJ2-7	TGTGCCAGCAGCGCGGGGGGGACAGGGGGCTTTTACGAGCAGTACTTC	CASSAGGTGGFYEQYF
TRBV5-1	-	-	TRBJ2-3	TGCGCCAGCAGCCCTGGTGACAGTGGAACAGATACGCAGTATTTT	CASSPGDSGTDTQYF
TRBV6-2/TRBV6-3	-	TRBD2	TRBJ2-3	TGTGCCAGCAGTTACTCAGCGGGGGGCCAGATGGGGAGCACAGATACGCAGTATTTT	CASSYSAGGQMGSTDTQYF
TRBV20-1	few	TRBD1	TRBJ1-2	TGCAGTGCTAGAGATCGGGTGAAGGGGGCTGCCCCCTATGGCTACACCTTC	CSARDRVKGAAPYGYTF
TRBV12-3/TRBV12-4	-	TRBD2	TRBJ2-3	TGTGCCAGCAGTCGGACTAGCGGGGGGGCCGGGGCGCGGGCAGATACGCAGTATTTT	CASSRTSGGAGARADTQYF
TRBV3-1	few	TRBD1	TRBJ2-7	TGTGCCAGCAGCCTCCGGGACAGGAACTACGAGCAGTACTTC	CASSLRDRNYEQYF
TRBV6-5	few	-	TRBJ1-2	TGTGCCAGCAGACGTGGAAGCTATGGCTACACCTTC	CASRRGSYGYTF
TRBV5-1	few	-	TRBJ2-3	TGCGCCAGCAGCTTTGACCTTCCTGGATTCACAGATACGCAGTATTTT	CASSFDLPGFTDTQYF
TRBV4-2	few	-	TRBJ1-4	TGTGCCAGCAGCCAAGTTTCTAATGAAAAACTGTTTTTT	CASSQVSNEKLFF
TRBV4-1	-	-	TRBJ2-1	TGCGCCAGCAGCCATGGAGTAAGCAGCAATGAGCAGTTCTTC	CASSHGVSSNEQFF
TRBV5-1	few	TRBD1	TRBJ1-2	TGCGCCAGCAGCCCCCGGACAGGAGATCCTTATGGCTACACCTTC	CASSPRTGDPYGYTF
TRBV4-2	few	-	TRBJ2-3	TGTGCCAGCAGCCAGGGGGCGACTAGAGGAAACACAGATACGCAGTATTTT	CASSQGATRGNTDTQYF
TRBV4-3	-	TRBD1	TRBJ2-7	TGCGCCATCAGCCAAGACGGGCAGGGGGAGATCGAGCAGTACTTC	CAISQDGQGEIEQYF
TRBV6-5	few	TRBD2	TRBJ2-1	TGTGCCAGCAGAAGAGTGAGCGGGGGGGCCTTCGTTGAGCAGTTCTTC	CASRRVSGGAFVEQFF
TRBV20-1	-	-	TRBJ1-1	TGCAGTGCTAGGGTAACTTTGTTGTCTGAAGCTTTCTTT	CSARVTLLSEAFF
TRBV11-2	-	-	TRBJ2-3	TGTGCCAGCAGCTTAGAACTAGCTTCAGATACGCAGTATTTT	CASSLELASDTQYF
TRBV3-1	-	-	TRBJ2-3	TGTGCCAGCAGCCCTAGACAGGGAGCGGGAGATACGCAGTATTTT	CASSPRQGAGDTQYF
TRBV5-1	many	TRBD2	TRBJ2-1	TGCGCCAGCAGCTCAGGCGGGGGGCCCCCGGTCAATGAGCAGTTCTTC	CASSSGGGPPVNEQFF
TRBV7-9	few	TRBD1	TRBJ1-5	TGTGCCAGCAGCCCAATTCTCACAGGGGGCAAAGAGGTTCAGCCCCAGCATTTT	CASSPILTGGKEVQPQHF
TRBV5-1	many	-	TRBJ1-6	TGCGCCAGCAGCCTCGACGTTGCCCGTTCACCCCTCCACTTT	CASSLDVARSPLHF
TRBV20-1	-	-	TRBJ1-1	TGCAGTGCTGGGCGAACTGAGTTCACTGAAGCTTTCTTT	CSAGRTEFTEAFF
TRBV9	few	-	TRBJ2-7	TGTGCCAGCAGCGGTGGCACCTCGAAAGGGTACGAGCAGTACTTC	CASSGGTSKGYEQYF
TRBV9	-	-	TRBJ1-5	TGTGCCAGCAGCGGGGGAGGAACGGCCACTAGCAATCAGCCCCAGCATTTT	CASSGGGTATSNQPQHF
TRBV12-3/TRBV12-4	-	-	TRBJ2-2	TGTGCCAGCAGAAAAGACACCGGGGAGCTGTTTTTT	CASRKDTGELFF
TRBV12-3/TRBV12-4	many	TRBD2	TRBJ2-1	TGTGCCAGCAGTGGACTAGCGGGGTACAATGAGCAGTTCTTC	CASSGLAGYNEQFF
TRBV30	few	TRBD1	TRBJ1-4	TGTGCCTGGAGTAGGGACAGCACTAATGAAAAACTGTTTTTT	CAWSRDSTNEKLFF
TRBV5-1	few	TRBD2	TRBJ2-5	TGCGCCAGCAGCTTCAAAGCGGGGGGCCGGGAGACCCAGTACTTC	CASSFKAGGRETQYF
TRBV5-5	few	-	TRBJ1-2	TGTGCCAGCAGCCCTAACACGGATCTGGGCTACACCTTC	CASSPNTDLGYTF
TRBV3-1	many	TRBD1	TRBJ1-1	TGTGCCAGCAGCCGGACAGGGGGGGTTCAGAACACTGAAGCTTTCTTT	CASSRTGGVQNTEAFF
TRBV6-5	few	-	TRBJ2-3	TGTGCCAGCAGCCGTAGCGATTTCACAGATACGCAGTATTTT	CASSRSDFTDTQYF
TRBV3-1	-	-	TRBJ1-5	TGTGCCAGCAGCCAAGGGGGTTCTCAGCCCCAGCATTTT	CASSQGGSQPQHF
TRBV18	few	-	TRBJ2-5	TGTGCCAGCTCACCACCGGAGGTCCGGGAGACCCAGTACTTC	CASSPPEVRETQYF
TRBV15	-	-	TRBJ2-5	TGTGCCACGGCGGGCTTAGGGGTTGTTGAGACCCAGTACTTC	CATAGLGVVETQYF
TRBV6-6	-	TRBD1	TRBJ1-4	TGTGCCAGCAGCGACAGGGCGGAAAACGAAAAACTGTTTTTT	CASSDRAENEKLFF
TRBV5-1	-	-	TRBJ2-3	TGCGCCAGCAGCCGCGACCGTGTTTGGGATACGCAGTATTTT	CASSRDRVWDTQYF
TRBV7-9	once	-	TRBJ1-1	TGTGCCAGCAGCACTAGCCCCCGGGACATGGACACTGAAGCTTTCTTT	CASSTSPRDMDTEAFF
TRBV29-1	-	-	TRBJ1-2	TGCAGCGTGGACAAGAAAGGCTATGGCTACACCTTC	CSVDKKGYGYTF